The 28 T cell receptor beta chains below come from one sample, sequenced in a study of T cells in Graves' hyperthyroidism and ophthalmopathy. Researchers took RNA transcripts and amplified the TCR beta CDR3 regions from them. Primed by the HTBI set, a first-round RT-PCR was run on the TCR CDR3. Via MiXCR, TCRdb re-called the multiplex PCR reads, giving one row per CDR3 protein. This sample has about half a million distinct CDR3 sequences; just under 20% occur once, and the top ten carry around 50%. Sequenced sample: blood. The receptors come from a man aged 35 to 55 with Graves' ophthalmopathy.

This chain connects TRBV29-1 to TRBJ2-5; 10 bases are a match to TRBD2. This CDR3 region has 18 residues. The germline CDR1 and CDR2 sequences are SQVTM and ANQGSEA. The V and J ends lost 2 bases and 1 base, in that order; junction bases with no gene match: 13. This chain's CDR3 is CSVELYPSGTSAQETQYF. The CDR3 coding sequence is TGCAGCGTTGAATTATACCCTTCCGGGACTAGCGCCCAAGAGACCCAGTACTTC.

This clonotype occurred a few times. The J gene is TRBJ2-7, the V gene TRBV4-1, with D perhaps matching TRBD1 (6 bases). The CDR3 totals 14 residues. Germline CDR1 MGHRA, CDR2 YSYEKL. V was shortened by 1 base and J by 5 bases, with 12 bases between the two germline ends. CDR3 DNA sequence: TGCGCCAGCAGCCAAGCAGGGGCTATCGACGAGCAGTACTTC. The encoded protein is CASSQAGAIDEQYF.

This clonotype was observed at least ten times. The gene calls are TRBV11-2 and TRBJ2-5; D perhaps matches TRBD2 (7 bases). Looked up from germline, CDR1 is SGHAT and CDR2 is FQNNGV. The V end lost 5 bases, the J end lost 1 base, and 11 bases lay between the germline ends. The CDR3 has 14 amino acids. This CDR3 is CASSLGGLQETQYF. The CDR3 bases are TGTGCCAGCAGCCTCGGGGGGCTCCAAGAGACCCAGTACTTC.

About this clonotype itself: No conserved phenylalanine or tryptophan ends this CDR3, so it is likely a read error. The V call is TRBV7-2, the J call TRBJ2-3; TRBD2 might be the D (6 bases). V lost 5 bases to trimming and J lost 0 bases, with 24 bases between them. The V gene's germline CDR1 is SGHTA and CDR2 FQGNSA. The CDR3 covers 19 residues. This CDR3 reads CASSPDHWEEDSSTDTQYL. CDR3 sequence (DNA): TGTGCCAGCAGCCCGGACCATTGGGAGGAGGATTCTAGCACAGATACGCAGTATCTT.

The table lists this clonotype with many counts. This rearrangement joins TRBV28 to TRBJ1-4; no clear D. The CDR3 totals 14 residues. CDR1 is MDHEN and CDR2 is SYDVKM in the germline V gene. V was clipped by 7 bases and J by 4 bases, with 13 bases between them. CDR3 region: CASTLVGLNEKLFF. The CDR3 DNA follows: TGTGCCAGCACCCTGGTTGGGCTTAATGAAAAACTGTTTTTT.

The sample holds a few counts of this clonotype. The CDR3 nucleotides are TGTGCCAGCAGCTTAGCCACAGGGAGCTCCTATAATTCACCCCTCCACTTT. It is translated as CASSLATGSSYNSPLHF. The gene calls are TRBV11-2 and TRBJ1-6, with TRBD1 as a possible D gene (6 bases). There are 17 residues in the CDR3. CDR1 and CDR2 from the germline V gene are SGHAT and FQNNGV. Trimming removed 1 base from V and 0 bases from J, with 10 bases in between.

This clonotype was observed a handful of times. The rearrangement links TRBV19 to TRBJ1-5, with 10 bases lining up with TRBD1. The junction had 12 bases not matched to a gene; V was cut back by 1 base and J by 3 bases. The CDR3 runs 19 residues. Germline lookup yields CDR1 LNHDA and CDR2 SQIVND (reference sequence). This chain's CDR3 is CASSIVAPGTGVFNQPQHF. DNA of the CDR3: TGTGCCAGTAGTATAGTGGCCCCCGGGACAGGGGTTTTCAATCAGCCCCAGCATTTT.

This clonotype showed up many times. The chain recombines TRBV6-1 with TRBJ2-7; 7 bases agree with TRBD1. The germline V gene has CDR1 MNHNS and CDR2 SASEGT. This CDR3 contains 14 residues. The ends lost 10 bases at V and 6 bases at J; junction bases unmatched: 15. This CDR3 is CATAAGTDGSEQYF. The CDR3 DNA reads as TGTGCCACCGCAGCCGGGACAGATGGAAGCGAGCAGTACTTC.

The V gene is TRBV11-3, the J gene TRBJ1-2, with no clear D. Trimming left V 5 bases short and J 3 bases short, with 19 bases between. There are 16 residues in the CDR3. CDR1 SGHNT and CDR2 YENEEA come from the germline V gene. Written as DNA, the CDR3 is TGTGCCAGCAGCCTCTTAGATGGAGGCCGGGACTATGGCTACACCTTC. Translation: CASSLLDGGRDYGYTF.

The rearrangement joins TRBV30 to TRBJ2-3; D is possibly TRBD2 (7 bases). V dropped 0 bases and J dropped 0 bases, with 13 bases sitting between them. This CDR3 is 16 amino acids long. Germline V gives CDR1 GTSNPN, CDR2 SVGIG (reference sequence). The CDR3 protein is CAWSVGGGRSTDTQYF. The CDR3 DNA reads as TGTGCCTGGAGTGTAGGCGGGGGCCGGAGCACAGATACGCAGTATTTT.

This chain uses TRBV7-3 with TRBJ2-2; TRBD1 matches at 10 bases. This CDR3 has 17 residues. V gave up 5 bases and J gave up 3 bases; unmatched junction bases: 9. Germline V CDR1 and CDR2: SGHTA, FQGTGA. The CDR3 DNA is TGTGCCAGCAGCCGGGGGACTGGGACAGGGGACACCGGGGAGCTGTTTTTT. Its protein product is CASSRGTGTGDTGELFF.

In regard to this clonotype: One junction end disagrees with the germline gene, perhaps due to a read error. V gene TRBV14 combines with J gene TRBJ2-1, with a weak D call TRBD1 (6 bases). This CDR3 region has 15 residues. Germline loops: CDR1 SGHDN, CDR2 FVKESK. CDR3 sequence: CASSQDRWGQAEQFF. The DNA of the CDR3 is TGCGCCAGCAGCCAAGATCGTTGGGGGCAGGCTGAGCAGTTCTTC.

The chain couples TRBV6-1 to TRBJ2-3, with 9 nucleotides matching TRBD2. CDR3 length: 15 residues. CDR1 and CDR2 (germline): MNHNS, SASEGT. V lost 7 bases and J lost 3; bases outside the gene matches: 8. CDR3 in amino acids: CASTIGLAPTDTQYF. The CDR3 DNA reads as TGTGCCAGCACTATCGGACTAGCGCCTACAGATACGCAGTATTTT.

This clonotype was seen a few times. This chain connects TRBV7-3 to TRBJ2-1; tentative D call: TRBD2 (7 bases). CDR3 length: 19 residues. Germline V gene sequence: CDR1 SGHTA, CDR2 FQGTGA. V shed 0 bases and J shed 1 base, with 19 bases lying between them. DNA for the CDR3: TGTGCCAGCAGCTTAACGGGGGGGGCACAGGGAGGATCCTACAATGAGCAGTTCTTC. Protein product: CASSLTGGAQGGSYNEQFF.

This clonotype appeared a few times. The chain carries TRBV18 and TRBJ2-2, with D perhaps matching TRBD2 (6 bases). Germline values: CDR1 KGHSH, CDR2 LQKENI. The ends were cut back, 1 base at V and 3 bases at J, with 9 bases in the middle. This CDR3 is 15 amino acids long. The CDR3 loop reads CASSPRRGYTGELFF. In DNA, the CDR3 is TGTGCCAGCTCACCACGGCGGGGCTACACCGGGGAGCTGTTTTTT. The full variable domain, with the rest looked up from reference TRBV18 and TRBJ2-2, is NAGVMQNPRHLVRRRGQEARLRCSPMKGHSHVYWYRQLPEEGLKFMVYLQKENIIDESGMPKERFSAEFPKEGPSILRIQQVVRGDSAAYFCASSPRRGYTGELFFGEGSRLTVL.

The sample holds a few counts of this clonotype. J is TRBJ1-1 and V is TRBV27; D uncertain. This CDR3 contains 14 residues. Trimming pared 1 base from V and 1 base from J, leaving 7 bases between. Germline lookup yields CDR1 MNHEY and CDR2 SMNVEV (reference sequence). CDR3 coding DNA: TGTGCCAGCAGTTTATTCAGAAAGAACACTGAAGCTTTCTTT. Translated, it gives CASSLFRKNTEAFF.

This clonotype appeared a few times. The V and J genes are TRBV15 and TRBJ2-6, with a possible D match to TRBD1 (6 bases). There are 16 residues in the CDR3. The ends were cut back, 3 bases at V and 4 bases at J, with 13 bases in the middle. CDR1 and CDR2 (germline): LNHNV, YYDKDF (reference sequence). CDR3 nucleotide sequence: TGTGCCACCAGCAGGCGCAGGGGCGCCGGGGCCAACGTCCTGACTTTC. It is translated as CATSRRRGAGANVLTF.

This clonotype was counted only a few times. The V call is TRBV6-5, the J call TRBJ2-7; 9 nucleotides match TRBD2. The germline CDR1 and CDR2 sequences are MNHEY and SVGAGI. This CDR3 contains 17 residues. Trimming cost V 4 bases and J 2 bases; bases outside gene matches: 12. The CDR3 bases are TGTGCCAGCAGTTGGACGGCCGGGGGCGGGGGGGCCTACGAGCAGTACTTC. It codes for CASSWTAGGGGAYEQYF.

This clonotype has a handful of counts. J is TRBJ2-3 and V is TRBV27; D not resolved. V lost 5 bases and J 4 bases, leaving 7 bases between the germline ends. Germline assignment: CDR1 MNHEY and CDR2 SMNVEV (reference sequence). This CDR3 region has 12 residues. The CDR3 protein is CASSRPADTQYF. CDR3 nucleotide sequence: TGTGCCAGCAGTCGGCCCGCAGATACGCAGTATTTT.

V usage is TRBV29-1 and J usage is TRBJ2-5, with a tentative D call TRBD1 (6 bases). The CDR3 loop spans 12 amino acids. CDR1 SQVTM and CDR2 ANQGSEA come from the germline V gene. V was cut by 3 bases and J by 8 bases, with 13 bases left in between. CDR3 protein: CSVDGQGSTQYF. In nucleotides, the CDR3 is TGCAGCGTTGACGGTCAGGGGAGTACCCAGTACTTC.

This clonotype was seen repeatedly, ten times or more. The V call is TRBV20-1, the J call TRBJ1-1; D gene ambiguous. The germline V gene encodes CDR1 DFQATT and CDR2 SNEGSKA (reference sequence). The CDR3 loop spans 13 amino acids. The V and J ends lost 1 base and 1 base respectively, with 7 bases between them. CDR3 sequence (DNA): TGCAGTGCTAGAGGCCGGGGGAACACTGAAGCTTTCTTT. Translation: CSARGRGNTEAFF.

In regard to this clonotype: This may arise from a read error, as a much more abundant clone is one base away. V is TRBV10-3 and J is TRBJ2-5; TRBD2 might be the D (6 bases). Germline V gene data show CDR1 as ENHRY and CDR2 as SYGVKD. This CDR3 is built from 15 residues. Deletions cut 3 bases from V and 1 base from J, with 12 bases between. The CDR3 sequence: CAISDSASAQETQYF. CDR3 coding DNA: TGTGCCATCAGTGACTCGGCTAGCGCCCAAGAGACCCAGTACTTC.

This clonotype was observed a few times. The rearrangement joins TRBV6-5 to TRBJ2-3, with 8 bases identical to TRBD1. The CDR3 extends over 18 amino acids. V dropped 1 base and J dropped 4; count of bases not matched to a gene: 13. Per the germline V gene, CDR1 is MNHEY and CDR2 is SVGAGI. The CDR3 is CASSYFHGQGFFADTQYF. Written as DNA, the CDR3 is TGTGCCAGCAGTTACTTCCACGGACAGGGCTTTTTTGCAGATACGCAGTATTTT.

The gene calls are TRBV6-1 and TRBJ2-3; tentative D call: TRBD1 (5 bases). Germline V CDR1 and CDR2: MNHNS, SASEGT. This CDR3 is built from 14 residues. V gave up 8 bases and J gave up 0 bases, with 12 bases separating them. The CDR3 spells CASQGASSTDTQYF. The CDR3 bases are TGTGCCAGCCAAGGGGCTTCTAGCACAGATACGCAGTATTTT.

This sequence joins TRBV6-2 or TRBV6-3 and TRBJ2-7, with 9 nucleotides matching TRBD1. The CDR3 is 18 residues long. In germline, CDR1 is MNHEY, CDR2 SVGEGT. Trimming removed 2 bases from V and 0 bases from J; junction bases left unmatched: 11. The CDR3 DNA reads TGTGCCAGCAGTTACGGGGGACAGGGCCAATTTTTCTCCTACGAGCAGTACTTC. It specifies CASSYGGQGQFFSYEQYF.

The rearrangement links TRBV10-2 to TRBJ1-5; possible D gene TRBD1, 6 bases. The CDR3 has 14 residues. The V gene lost 5 bases and the J gene lost 3 bases, with 11 bases spanning the gap. In germline, CDR1 is WSHSY, CDR2 SAAADI. The CDR3 bases are TGCGCCAGCAGTTTACAGGGAGTCAATCAGCCCCAGCATTTT. It encodes CASSLQGVNQPQHF.

This clonotype was observed many times. This sequence joins TRBV12-3 or TRBV12-4 and TRBJ2-7, with D perhaps given as TRBD1 or TRBD2 (5 bases each). CDR3 length: 15 amino acids. V was pared by 1 base and J by 2 bases, with 12 bases between. CDR3: CASSLGGTATYEQYF. CDR3 in DNA: TGTGCCAGCAGTTTAGGTGGGACGGCAACCTACGAGCAGTACTTC.

In this sample, this clonotype turned up a few times. The V gene is TRBV5-1, the J gene TRBJ2-1; 13 bases fit TRBD2. Unmatched junction bases numbered 10, after V lost 0 bases and J lost 4 bases. Germline V gene sequence: CDR1 SGHRS, CDR2 YFSETQ. The CDR3 runs to 19 residues. The CDR3 reads CASSLGLGLAGPGYNEQFF. CDR3 nucleotide sequence: TGCGCCAGCAGCTTGGGATTGGGACTAGCGGGACCTGGTTACAATGAGCAGTTCTTC.